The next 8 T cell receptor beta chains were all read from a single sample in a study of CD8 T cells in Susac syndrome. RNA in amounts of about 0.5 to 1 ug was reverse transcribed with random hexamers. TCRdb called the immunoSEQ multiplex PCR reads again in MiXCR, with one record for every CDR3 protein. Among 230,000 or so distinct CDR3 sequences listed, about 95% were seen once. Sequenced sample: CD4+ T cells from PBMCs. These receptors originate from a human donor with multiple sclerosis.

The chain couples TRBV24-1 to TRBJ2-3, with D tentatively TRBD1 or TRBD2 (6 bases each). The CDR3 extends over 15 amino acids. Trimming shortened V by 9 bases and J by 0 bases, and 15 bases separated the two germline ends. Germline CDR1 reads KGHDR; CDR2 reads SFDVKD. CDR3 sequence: CATSSGASSTDTQYF. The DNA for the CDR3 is TGTGCCACCTCTTCGGGGGCCAGTAGCACAGATACGCAGTATTTT.

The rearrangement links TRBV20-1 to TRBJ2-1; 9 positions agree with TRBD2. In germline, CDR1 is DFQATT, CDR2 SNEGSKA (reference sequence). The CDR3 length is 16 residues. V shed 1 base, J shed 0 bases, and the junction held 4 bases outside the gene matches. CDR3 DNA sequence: TGCAGTGCTAGAGTGGGTAGCGGGAGCTCCTACAATGAGCAGTTCTTC. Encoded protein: CSARVGSGSSYNEQFF.

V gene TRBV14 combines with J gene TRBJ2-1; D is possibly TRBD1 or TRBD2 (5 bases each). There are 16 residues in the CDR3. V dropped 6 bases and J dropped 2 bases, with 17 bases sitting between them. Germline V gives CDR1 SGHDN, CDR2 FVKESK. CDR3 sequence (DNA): TGTGCCAGCAGTAAACAATCACCGGGACCCTACAATGAGCAGTTCTTC. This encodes CASSKQSPGPYNEQFF.

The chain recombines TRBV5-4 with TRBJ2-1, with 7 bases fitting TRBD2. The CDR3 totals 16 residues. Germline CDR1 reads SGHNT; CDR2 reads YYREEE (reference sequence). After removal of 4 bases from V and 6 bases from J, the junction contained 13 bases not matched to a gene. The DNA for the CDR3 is TGTGCCAGCAGCCCAAGATCAGGGAGGGGCATCAATGAGCAGTTCTTC. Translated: CASSPRSGRGINEQFF.

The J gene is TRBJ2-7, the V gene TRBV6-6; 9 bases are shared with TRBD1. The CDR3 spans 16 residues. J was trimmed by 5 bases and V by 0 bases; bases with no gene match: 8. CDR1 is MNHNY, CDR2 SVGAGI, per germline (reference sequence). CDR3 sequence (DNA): TGTGCCAGCAGTTACTCCCTGGGACAGGGACTCGACGAGCAGTACTTC. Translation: CASSYSLGQGLDEQYF.

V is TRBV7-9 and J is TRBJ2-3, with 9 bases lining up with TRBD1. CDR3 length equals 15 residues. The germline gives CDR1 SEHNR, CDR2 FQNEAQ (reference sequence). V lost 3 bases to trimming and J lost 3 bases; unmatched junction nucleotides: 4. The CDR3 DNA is TGTGCCAGCAGCTTTACAGGGGGCAGGACAGATACGCAGTATTTT. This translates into CASSFTGGRTDTQYF.

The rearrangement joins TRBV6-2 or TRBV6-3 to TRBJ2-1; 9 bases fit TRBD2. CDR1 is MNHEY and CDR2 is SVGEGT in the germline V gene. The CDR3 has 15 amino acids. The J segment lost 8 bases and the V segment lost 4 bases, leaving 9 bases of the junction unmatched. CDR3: CASSFRSGSRDEQFF. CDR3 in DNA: TGTGCCAGCAGTTTCCGTAGCGGGAGTCGGGATGAGCAGTTCTTC.

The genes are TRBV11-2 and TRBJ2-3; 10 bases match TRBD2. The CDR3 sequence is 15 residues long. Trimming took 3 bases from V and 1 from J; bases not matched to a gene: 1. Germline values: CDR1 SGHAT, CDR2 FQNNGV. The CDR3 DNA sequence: TGTGCCAGCAGCTTTGGGACTAGCGGCACAGATACGCAGTATTTT. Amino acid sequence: CASSFGTSGTDTQYF.